A selection of T cell receptor beta chains follows, all from one sample in a study of T cells in Graves' hyperthyroidism and ophthalmopathy. TCRdb passed the multiplex PCR reads through MiXCR, listing each CDR3 protein once. Seen here are about 740,000 distinct CDR3 sequences, 12% to 15% observed once, and the top ten hold about 9.4%. The specimen sequenced was blood. The receptors shown here come from a woman under 30 with Graves' hyperthyroidism. Both conserved end residues are part of each CDR3. The D gene is left open where the match is weak. A row's size may be missing; if present it is once, few, many or a size class.

D gene	clone size	V gene	J gene	CDR3 length	CDR3 protein	CDR3 DNA
TRBD2	few	TRBV7-6	TRBJ2-7	14	CASSLTVAGVEQYF	TGTGCCAGCAGTCTAACTGTAGCGGGAGTAGAGCAGTACTTC
.	many	TRBV30	TRBJ1-5	13	CAWSDTGNQPQHF	TGTGCCTGGAGTGACACAGGGAATCAGCCCCAGCATTTT
.	.	TRBV28	TRBJ1-2	13	CANSPGRLNGHTF	TGTGCCAACAGTCCGGGACGCCTCAATGGCCACACCTTC
.	.	TRBV20-1	TRBJ2-2	15	CSASPGVTNTGELFF	TGCAGTGCTAGTCCCGGTGTCACGAACACCGGGGAGCTGTTTTTT
TRBD1	few	TRBV7-9	TRBJ2-1	14	CASSRQGAYNEQFF	TGTGCCAGCAGCAGACAGGGGGCCTACAATGAGCAGTTCTTC
.	.	TRBV29-1	TRBJ1-1	13	CSVEARQNTEAFF	TGCAGCGTTGAAGCCCGACAGAACACTGAAGCTTTCTTT
TRBD1	few	TRBV7-3	TRBJ2-2	16	CASSFGPLTGDGELFF	TGTGCCAGCAGCTTCGGGCCCCTTACAGGGGACGGGGAGCTGTTTTTT
TRBD2	many	TRBV20-1	TRBJ2-3	15	CSAISGRESTDTQYF	TGCAGTGCTATCAGCGGGAGGGAGAGCACAGATACGCAGTATTTT
.	few	TRBV2	TRBJ2-7	16	CASNDKGTYTSYEQYF	TGTGCCAGCAACGACAAGGGAACCTACACCTCCTACGAGCAGTACTTC
.	.	TRBV6-1	TRBJ1-4	14	CASRPGRNNEKLFF	TGTGCCAGCAGACCGGGACGGAATAATGAAAAACTGTTTTTT
TRBD1	many	TRBV2	TRBJ1-5	16	CASSSGTDYSNQPQHF	TGTGCCAGCAGTTCCGGGACAGACTATAGCAATCAGCCCCAGCATTTT
TRBD1	many	TRBV20-1	TRBJ1-2	16	CSASPTGFSANYGYTF	TGCAGTGCTAGCCCGACAGGGTTCTCAGCTAACTATGGCTACACCTTC
TRBD1	few	TRBV7-2	TRBJ1-1	17	CASKKSPGQGLNTEAFF	TGTGCCAGCAAGAAGAGTCCCGGACAGGGACTGAACACTGAAGCTTTCTTT
TRBD1	few	TRBV6-1	TRBJ2-3	14	CASGRTGGTDTQYF	TGTGCCAGCGGTAGGACAGGGGGGACGGATACGCAGTATTTT
.	many	TRBV11-3	TRBJ2-1	15	CASSLDWLRGNEQFF	TGTGCCAGCAGCTTAGATTGGCTCCGGGGGAATGAGCAGTTCTTC
.	many	TRBV6-1	TRBJ2-7	14	CASSPPETGDEQYF	TGTGCCAGCAGCCCCCCGGAGACGGGTGACGAGCAGTACTTC
.	few	TRBV29-1	TRBJ2-7	12	CSASTGIDEQYF	TGCAGCGCATCAACAGGGATCGACGAGCAGTACTTC
.	many	TRBV5-1	TRBJ2-3	12	CASSLNADTQYF	TGCGCCAGCAGCTTGAATGCGGACACGCAGTATTTT
.	few	TRBV30	TRBJ2-1	13	CAARQVGRNEQFF	TGTGCCGCCCGACAGGTAGGAAGAAATGAGCAGTTCTTC
.	many	TRBV7-2	TRBJ2-5	17	CASSLGIEGLSQETQYF	TGTGCCAGCAGCTTAGGGATCGAGGGGTTAAGCCAAGAGACCCAGTACTTC
TRBD1	.	TRBV18	TRBJ1-2	14	CASSPIGQGYGYTF	TGTGCCAGCTCACCTATCGGACAGGGCTATGGCTACACCTTC
.	many	TRBV19	TRBJ1-1	16	CASSMTAGARNTEAFF	TGTGCCAGTAGTATGACCGCCGGGGCGCGGAACACTGAAGCTTTCTTT
TRBD2	many	TRBV5-1	TRBJ2-2	16	CASSLELAGGTGELFF	TGCGCCAGCAGCTTGGAACTAGCGGGAGGGACCGGGGAGCTGTTTTTT
.	many	TRBV5-4	TRBJ1-6	14	CASSFGRGNSPLHF	TGTGCCAGCAGCTTTGGGAGGGGAAATTCACCCCTCCACTTT
TRBD2	.	TRBV3-1	TRBJ2-5	15	CASSQNLAVQETQYF	TGTGCCAGCAGCCAAAACCTAGCGGTCCAAGAGACCCAGTACTTC
TRBD2	few	TRBV4-1	TRBJ2-7	16	CASSQDQAGGPGEQYF	TGCGCCAGCAGCCAAGATCAAGCGGGAGGGCCTGGCGAGCAGTACTTC
.	many	TRBV28	TRBJ2-7	16	CASNVATGLFSYEQYF	TGTGCCAGCAACGTAGCTACAGGACTTTTCTCCTACGAGCAGTACTTC
TRBD2	few	TRBV19	TRBJ2-7	14	CASSTSGWNYEQYF	TGTGCCAGTAGTACTAGCGGGTGGAACTACGAGCAGTACTTC